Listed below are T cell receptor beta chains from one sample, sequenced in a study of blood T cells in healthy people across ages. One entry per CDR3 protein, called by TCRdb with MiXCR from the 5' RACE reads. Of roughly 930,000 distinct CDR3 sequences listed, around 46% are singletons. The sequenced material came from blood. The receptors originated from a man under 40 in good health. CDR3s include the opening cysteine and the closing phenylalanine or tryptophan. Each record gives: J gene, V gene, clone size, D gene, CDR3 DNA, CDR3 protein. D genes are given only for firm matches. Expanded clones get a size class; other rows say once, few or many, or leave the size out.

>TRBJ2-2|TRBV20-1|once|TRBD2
TGCAGTGCGGAGGAGCGGGGGGACACCGGGGAGCTGTTTTTT
CSAEERGDTGELFF
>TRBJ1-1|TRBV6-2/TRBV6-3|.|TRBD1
TGTGCCAGCAGTTGGGGCGGGACAGGGAACACTGAAGCTTTCTTT
CASSWGGTGNTEAFF
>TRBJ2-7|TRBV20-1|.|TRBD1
TGCAGTGCCGTTACCCGGGACAGCTCCTACGAGCAGTACTTC
CSAVTRDSSYEQYF
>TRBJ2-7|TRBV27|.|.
TGTGCCAGCAGTGGCGGGGCCGGCTACGAGCAGTACTTC
CASSGGAGYEQYF
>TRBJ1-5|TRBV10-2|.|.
TGCGCCAGCAGTGAGGTAGCTGCCATTAGCAATCAGCCCCAGCATTTT
CASSEVAAISNQPQHF
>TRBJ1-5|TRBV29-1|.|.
TGCAGCGTTGAAGGGGGAGGTCAGCCCCAGCATTTT
CSVEGGGQPQHF
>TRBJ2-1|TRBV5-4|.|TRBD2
TGTGCCAGCAGCTCCGGGGGGATGACCTACAATGAGCAGTTCTTC
CASSSGGMTYNEQFF
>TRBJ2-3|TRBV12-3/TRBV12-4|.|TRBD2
TGTGCCAGCACTGTTAGCGGGGGGGCAAATACGCAGTATTTT
CASTVSGGANTQYF
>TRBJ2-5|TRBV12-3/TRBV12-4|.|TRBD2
TGTGCCAGCAGTAAGCGGACTAGCGGGGGGTCCGACCAAGAGACCCAGTACTTC
CASSKRTSGGSDQETQYF
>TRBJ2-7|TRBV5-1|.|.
TGCGCCAGCAGCTTGGGGACAGTGAGTAGGACCTACGAGCAGTACTTC
CASSLGTVSRTYEQYF
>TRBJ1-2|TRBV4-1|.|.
TGCGCCAGCAGCCAAGTGGGGACGTCTACTAACTATGGCTACACCTTC
CASSQVGTSTNYGYTF
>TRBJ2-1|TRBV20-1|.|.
TGCAGTGCTAGAGATCGAGGGGCCGGGGGCTCCTACAATGAGCAGTTCTTC
CSARDRGAGGSYNEQFF
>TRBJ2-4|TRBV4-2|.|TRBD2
TGTGCCAGCAGCCCCACTAGCGGGGGTTGTGAGCAGTACTTC
CASSPTSGGCEQYF
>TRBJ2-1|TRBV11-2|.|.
TGTGCCAGCAGCTTAGATAGGGGAGCCTCATACAATGAGCAGTTCTTC
CASSLDRGASYNEQFF
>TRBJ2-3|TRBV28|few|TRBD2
TGTGCCAGCACCTCACTAGCGGGGCCCACAGATACGCAGTATTTT
CASTSLAGPTDTQYF
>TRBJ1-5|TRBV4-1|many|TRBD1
TGCGCCAGCAGCCAACCCGACAGGGGGAATCAGCCCCAGCATTTT
CASSQPDRGNQPQHF
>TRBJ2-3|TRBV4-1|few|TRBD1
TGCGCCAGCAGCCGGGGACAGGGGGTAGATACGCAGTATTTT
CASSRGQGVDTQYF
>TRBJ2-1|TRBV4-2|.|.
TGTGCCAGCAGCCCCAGCGCAGGGGTGTACAATGAGCAGTTCTTC
CASSPSAGVYNEQFF
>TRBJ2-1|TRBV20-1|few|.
TGCAGTGCAACCGGAGGACCCAACAATGAGCAGTTCTTC
CSATGGPNNEQFF
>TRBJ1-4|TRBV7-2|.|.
TGTGCCAGCAGCCCCGAGAGGGCAGTAAATGAAAAACTGTTTTTT
CASSPERAVNEKLFF
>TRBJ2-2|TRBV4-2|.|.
TGTGCCAGCACTTGGGGCAACACCGGGGAGCTGTTTTTT
CASTWGNTGELFF
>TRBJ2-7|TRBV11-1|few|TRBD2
TGTGCCAGCAGCTTAAACGGGGAGGGATACAATGAGCAGTACTTC
CASSLNGEGYNEQYF
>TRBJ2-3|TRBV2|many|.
TGTGCCAGCAGTGGGGACCTCACAGATACGCAGTATTTT
CASSGDLTDTQYF
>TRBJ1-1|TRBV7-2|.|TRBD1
TGTGCCAGCAGCACCCGACAGGGGCTGAACACTGAAGCTTTCTTT
CASSTRQGLNTEAFF
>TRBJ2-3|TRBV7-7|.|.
TGTGCTAGCAGCGTAGATCAGGGATCAGATACGCAGTATTTT
CASSVDQGSDTQYF
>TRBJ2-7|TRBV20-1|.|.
TGCAGTGCTAGCGGGGACACCTCCTACGAGCAGTACTTC
CSASGDTSYEQYF
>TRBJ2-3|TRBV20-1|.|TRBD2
TGCAGTGCCCCCCAGCAGCGGGGGGGCCTCGCCACAGATACGCAGTATTTT
CSAPQQRGGLATDTQYF
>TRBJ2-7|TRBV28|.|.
TGTGCCAGCAGTTTTTTATCGTGGGGGCAGTACTTC
CASSFLSWGQYF
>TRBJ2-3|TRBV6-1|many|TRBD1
TGTGCCATCGAAGGGACAGGTAGCACAGATACGCAGTATTTT
CAIEGTGSTDTQYF
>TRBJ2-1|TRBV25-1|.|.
TGTGCCAGCAGTGACCCCGCAGGGCGGAATGAGCAGTTCTTC
CASSDPAGRNEQFF
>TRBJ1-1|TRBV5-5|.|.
TGTGCCAGCAGCTTGGAGGAGGATGAAGCTTTCTTT
CASSLEEDEAFF
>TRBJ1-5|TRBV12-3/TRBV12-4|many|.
TGTGCCAGCAGTTTAGGGGTCGGCAATCAGCCCCAGCATTTT
CASSLGVGNQPQHF
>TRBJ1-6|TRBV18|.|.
TGTGCCAGCTCACGAGACAGTAGCTCCTATAATTCACCCCTCCACTTT
CASSRDSSSYNSPLHF
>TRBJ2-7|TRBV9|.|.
TGTGCCAGCAGCGTAGATTCTGGGTTCCCCTTTCAGTACTTC
CASSVDSGFPFQYF
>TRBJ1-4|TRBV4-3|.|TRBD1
TGCGCCAGCAGCCCAACAGGGGAGTTTAATGAAAAACTGTTTTTT
CASSPTGEFNEKLFF
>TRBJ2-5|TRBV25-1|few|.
TGTGCCAGCAGTGAATACCGCGGCCAAGAGACCCAGTACTTC
CASSEYRGQETQYF
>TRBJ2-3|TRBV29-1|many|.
TGCAGCGTTGAGCCCGCAGATACGCAGTATTTT
CSVEPADTQYF
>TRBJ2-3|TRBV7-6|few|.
TGTGCCAGCAGCTTACGCAGGCAGGACTTACACCCTAGCACAGATACGCAGTATTTT
CASSLRRQDLHPSTDTQYF
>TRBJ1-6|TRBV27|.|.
TGTGCCAGCAGTTTATCTGTCGGGGATAATTCACCCCTCCACTTT
CASSLSVGDNSPLHF
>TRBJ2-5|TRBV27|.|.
TGTGCCAGTAGTACGACTGACCAAGAGACCCAGTACTTC
CASSTTDQETQYF
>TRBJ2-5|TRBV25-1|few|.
TGTGCCAGCAGTGATCGGCAGTCCCGGGAGACCCAGTACTTC
CASSDRQSRETQYF